The 7 T cell receptor beta chains below all came from one sample that was sequenced in a study of T cells in Graves' hyperthyroidism and ophthalmopathy. Regions amplified from RNA transcripts were the TCR beta CDR3 regions. TCR CDR3 underwent first-round RT-PCR with the HTBI primer set. TCRdb analysed the multiplex PCR reads with MiXCR anew, one entry per CDR3 protein. The repertoire holds 490,000 or so distinct CDR3 sequences, with about 20% as singletons. Sequenced: blood. Source of these receptors: a woman between 65 and 79 years old with Graves' ophthalmopathy.

This chain links TRBV2 with TRBJ1-1; D not resolved. CDR1 and CDR2 (germline): SNHLY, FYNNEI. Trimming removed 4 bases from V and 2 bases from J, with 11 bases in between. This CDR3 spans 14 amino acids. CDR3 DNA sequence: TGTGCCAGCAGTGTCATAGCAGATAACACTGAAGCTTTCTTT. The encoded protein is CASSVIADNTEAFF.

This clonotype has just one count. This chain connects TRBV7-3 to TRBJ1-2, with D hard to call. The CDR3 runs to 12 residues. Germline CDR1 and CDR2: SGHTA and FQGTGA. V was pared by 0 bases and J by 8 bases, with 7 bases between. CDR3 sequence: CASSLTGLGYTF. DNA of the CDR3: TGTGCCAGCAGCTTAACGGGCCTGGGCTACACCTTC.

Ten or more counts support this clonotype. The V gene is TRBV7-2, the J gene TRBJ2-5; maybe TRBD2 (7 bases). The germline V gene has CDR1 SGHTA and CDR2 FQGNSA. The CDR3 is made up of 16 amino acids. Trimming removed 5 bases from V and 4 bases from J, with 20 bases in between. The CDR3 nucleotides read TGTGCCAGCAGCCTACAACCCGGTGGGGGGGCAGAGACCCAGTACTTC. It specifies CASSLQPGGGAETQYF.

The genes are TRBV6-1 and TRBJ2-7; 9 bases fit TRBD1. V shed 5 bases, J shed 2 bases, and the junction held 19 bases outside the gene matches. The CDR3 contains 19 residues. Germline V gives CDR1 MNHNS, CDR2 SASEGT. The CDR3 nucleotides are TGTGCCAGCAGTCCCCGGACAGGGGAAAGGATAAATGTGGCCTACGAGCAGTACTTC. It encodes CASSPRTGERINVAYEQYF.

The table lists this clonotype with a few counts. The chain links TRBV28 to TRBJ1-4, with D possibly matching TRBD1 (5 bases). Trimming left V 2 bases short and J 5 bases short, with 12 bases between. The CDR3 has 15 residues. CDR1 MDHEN and CDR2 SYDVKM come from the germline V gene. The CDR3 spells CASSLRGRGNEKLFF. CDR3 nucleotide sequence: TGTGCCAGCAGTTTAAGGGGACGGGGGAATGAAAAACTGTTTTTT. The full variable domain, with the rest looked up from reference TRBV28 and TRBJ1-4, is DVKVTQSSRYLVKRTGEKVFLECVQDMDHENMFWYRQDPGLGLRLIYFSYDVKMKEKGDIPEGYSVSREKKERFSLILESASTNQTSMYLCASSLRGRGNEKLFFGSGTQLSVL.

The chain couples TRBV7-8 to TRBJ1-1; D remains unclear. V dropped 0 bases and J dropped 10 bases, with 15 bases sitting between them. The CDR3 extends over 14 amino acids. From germline, CDR1 is SGHVS and CDR2 FQNEAQ. The CDR3 spells CASSLAGRVDRAFF. As DNA, the CDR3 is TGTGCCAGCAGCTTAGCGGGGAGGGTAGATAGAGCTTTCTTT.

The gene calls are TRBV5-4 and TRBJ2-7; 8 bases line up with TRBD1. Germline loops: CDR1 SGHNT, CDR2 YYREEE (reference sequence). This CDR3 contains 15 residues. Germline trimming cut 0 bases from V and 4 bases from J; bases unmatched to any gene: 6. The chain's CDR3 is CASSLGQGAPYEQYF. The CDR3 DNA sequence: TGTGCCAGCAGCTTGGGGCAGGGGGCGCCTTACGAGCAGTACTTC.